The next 21 T cell receptor beta chains were all read from a single sample in a study of molecular identifiers for immune sequencing clone quantification. Via MiXCR, TCRdb re-called the PCR reads, giving one row per CDR3 protein. The data contain 550,000 to 750,000 distinct CDR3 sequences, 20% of them seen just once; the ten biggest clones take up roughly 0.9%. The source material was naive CD8+ T cells from blood, with Jurkat cell RNA spiked in. Noted subset: FACS-sorted CD8+CD4-CCR7+CD45RA+ naive T cells. The receptors were sampled from a human donor in good health. Some libraries in this study had Jurkat cell RNA spiked in.

The table lists this clonotype with many counts. This chain joins TRBV20-1 and TRBJ2-7, with 10 bases matching TRBD1. This CDR3 comprises 15 residues. Germline V gene sequence: CDR1 DFQATT, CDR2 SNEGSKA (reference sequence). After removal of 0 bases from V and 3 bases from J, the junction contained 5 bases not matched to a gene. The CDR3 DNA is TGCAGTGCTAGAGAAGGGACAGGGGACCTCTACGAGCAGTACTTC. Translation gives CSAREGTGDLYEQYF.

This clonotype was observed at least ten times. This chain uses TRBV7-9 with TRBJ1-1; D gene unclear. Germline lookup yields CDR1 SEHNR and CDR2 FQNEAQ (reference sequence). The V and J ends lost 1 base and 7 bases respectively, with 13 bases between them. This CDR3 spans 14 amino acids. CDR3 DNA sequence: TGTGCCAGCAGCTTAGGACTGGCCGGGTTTGAAGCTTTCTTT. It encodes CASSLGLAGFEAFF.

As concerns this clonotype: This could be a read error, since a much larger clone is one nucleotide away. The rearrangement uses TRBV20-1 and TRBJ2-7; D gene unclear. Germline CDR1 is DFQATT and CDR2 is SNEGSKA (reference sequence). The CDR3 spans 12 residues. CDR3 sequence: CGAPDRSYEQYF. The CDR3 DNA sequence: TGCGGTGCCCCCGACCGGTCCTACGAGCAGTACTTC.

The chain recombines TRBV13 with TRBJ2-1, with D perhaps matching TRBD1 or TRBD2 (5 bases each). Per the germline V gene, CDR1 is PRHDT and CDR2 is FYEKMQ (reference sequence). Trimming took 6 bases from V and 1 from J, leaving 16 bases between them. This CDR3 comprises 16 residues. CDR3 sequence (DNA): TGTGCCAGCAGGGCCGGGACCCTGCGATCCTACAATGAGCAGTTCTTC. Protein: CASRAGTLRSYNEQFF.

V usage is TRBV3-1 and J usage is TRBJ2-5, with D uncertain. V gave up 1 base and J gave up 0 bases, with 6 bases separating them. The CDR3 loop spans 14 amino acids. CDR1 LGHDT and CDR2 YNNKEL come from the germline V gene (reference sequence). CDR3 in amino acids: CASSQVGYQETQYF. DNA for the CDR3: TGTGCCAGCAGCCAAGTAGGGTACCAAGAGACCCAGTACTTC.

The chain carries TRBV2 and TRBJ2-7; 13 positions agree with TRBD2. The length of the CDR3 is 18 residues. The germline CDR1 and CDR2 sequences are SNHLY and FYNNEI. Losses at the gene ends were 7 bases for V and 0 bases for J; bases not matched to a gene: 12. This CDR3 reads CASTGGLAGRGNSYEQYF. As DNA, the CDR3 is TGTGCCAGCACCGGGGGACTAGCGGGGCGGGGGAACTCCTACGAGCAGTACTTC.

This clonotype was picked up a small number of times. The gene calls are TRBV11-2 and TRBJ2-2; TRBD2 aligns across 9 bases. Trimming removed 2 bases from V and 1 base from J; junction bases left unmatched: 17. The germline V gene encodes CDR1 SGHAT and CDR2 FQNNGV. The CDR3 contains 21 residues. CDR3 nucleotides: TGTGCCAGCAGCTTACCCTTCCCCTTCCTGGGTAGCGGGGGGAACACCGGGGAGCTGTTTTTT. Its translation: CASSLPFPFLGSGGNTGELFF.

This clonotype has only a few counts. The chain has TRBV4-3 and TRBJ2-7; 7 nucleotides agree with TRBD1. Germline assignment: CDR1 LGHNA and CDR2 YSLEER. The CDR3 length is 17 residues. The trim removed 0 bases at V and 1 base at J, leaving 9 bases unmatched. This CDR3 reads CASSQDWMATGSYEQYF. The CDR3 nucleotides read TGCGCCAGCAGCCAAGATTGGATGGCGACAGGGTCCTACGAGCAGTACTTC.

Concerning this clonotype: Mismatch with germline at one junction end may stem from a read error. This chain uses TRBV9 with TRBJ2-5, with D unresolved. CDR3 length: 15 residues. Germline CDR1 SGDLS, CDR2 YYNGEE. The CDR3 DNA reads as TGTGCCAGCAGCACCTCGGGTCGAGTACAAGAGACCCGGTACTTC. Its protein is CASSTSGRVQETRYF.

This clonotype has at least ten counts. The chain carries TRBV5-6 and TRBJ1-1; the D is unclear. The length of the CDR3 is 14 residues. CDR1 is SGHDT and CDR2 is YYEEEE in the germline V gene. V gave up 1 base and J gave up 4 bases, with 11 bases separating them. The CDR3 nucleotides read TGTGCCAGCAGCTTGATTGCGGTCGCCACTGAAGCTTTCTTT. This translates into CASSLIAVATEAFF.

Turning to this clonotype: A much larger clone differs from this one at a single base, so this may be a read error. The chain couples TRBV29-1 to TRBJ2-7; 7 bases are shared with TRBD2. CDR3 length equals 14 residues. V trimming: 4 bases; J trimming: 6 bases; junction bases outside the gene matches: 12. The germline gives CDR1 SQVTM, CDR2 ANQGSEA. The CDR3 DNA sequence: TGCAGCGTTGCGGTGAGCGGGGTTACCTGCGAGCAGTACTTC. Encoded protein: CSVAVSGVTCEQYF.

The rearrangement uses TRBV11-2 and TRBJ2-7; possibly TRBD1 for D (6 bases). V dropped 4 bases and J dropped 0 bases, with 13 bases sitting between them. The germline V gene encodes CDR1 SGHAT and CDR2 FQNNGV. CDR3 length equals 15 residues. CDR3 sequence: CASSSRTESSYEQYF. CDR3 DNA: TGTGCCAGCAGCTCACGGACAGAGAGCTCCTACGAGCAGTACTTC.

In this sample, this clonotype turned up a few times. V gene TRBV7-6 combines with J gene TRBJ2-5, with D possibly matching TRBD1 (6 bases). The CDR3 is made up of 16 amino acids. Germline loops: CDR1 SGHVS, CDR2 FNYEAQ. The V end was cut by 1 base, the J end by 4 bases, with 16 bases between. CDR3 nucleotides: TGTGCCAGCAGCTTAGGCCCCGGACAGAGGGGAGAGACCCAGTACTTC. Translation: CASSLGPGQRGETQYF.

About this clonotype: A much larger clone lies a single base off, so this may be a read error. The V call is TRBV5-3, the J call TRBJ2-5; D remains unclear. TRBV5-3 carries the ORF label, with uncertain function. The CDR3 runs to 13 residues. In nucleotides, the CDR3 is TGTGCCAGCAGAATGGCCCTACAAGGGACCCAGTACTTC. It specifies CASRMALQGTQYF.

Note on this clonotype: Being one base from a much bigger clone, this may be a read error. This sequence joins TRBV20-1 and TRBJ1-1; D gene uncertain. Germline CDR1 reads DFQATT; CDR2 reads SNEGSKA (reference sequence). The CDR3 contains 14 residues. The CDR3 spells CSAKSGSPNTEASF. Written as DNA, the CDR3 is TGCAGTGCTAAGTCCGGGAGCCCGAACACTGAAGCTTCCTTT.

With respect to this clonotype: This may stem from a read error, because a much larger clone lies one nucleotide away. The chain joins TRBV7-9 to TRBJ2-1; D is possibly TRBD1 or TRBD2 (5 bases each). This CDR3 comprises 16 residues. V shed 5 bases and J shed 5 bases, with 19 bases lying between them. The germline CDR1 and CDR2 sequences are SEHNR and FQNEAQ (reference sequence). DNA of the CDR3: TGTGCCAGCAGCCAGAAACTAGTGGGGGAACACAATGAGCAGTTCTTC. Translation gives CASSQKLVGEHNEQFF.

The chain has TRBV15 and TRBJ2-3, with D tentatively TRBD2 (6 bases). Per germline, CDR1 LNHNV and CDR2 YYDKDF (reference sequence). The V end was cut by 0 bases, the J end by 1 base, with 14 bases between. The CDR3 is 17 residues long. The CDR3 region has the DNA TGTGCCACCAGCAGAGATCTGGGCGCGGGACGCACAGATACGCAGTATTTT. The encoded protein is CATSRDLGAGRTDTQYF.

The table lists this clonotype with a few counts. J is TRBJ1-6 and V is TRBV12-3 or TRBV12-4; D not certain. This CDR3 has 15 amino acids. V was pared by 2 bases and J by 8 bases, with 13 bases between. The CDR3 DNA reads TGTGCCAGCAGTTTATACCGGGGTAGTGATTCACCCCTCCACTTT. Translation: CASSLYRGSDSPLHF.

This clonotype was counted at least ten times. The CDR3 region is CSARDVQRPDTEAFF. CDR3 nucleotide sequence: TGCAGTGCTAGAGATGTTCAACGTCCAGACACTGAAGCTTTCTTT. The chain has TRBV20-1 and TRBJ1-1, with D unclear. Per germline, CDR1 DFQATT and CDR2 SNEGSKA (reference sequence). This CDR3 spans 15 amino acids. V was clipped by 0 bases and J by 3 bases, with 14 bases between them.

This clonotype was picked up a small number of times. The chain is built from TRBV9 and TRBJ1-3; D is possibly TRBD1 (6 bases). Trimming shortened V by 4 bases and J by 0 bases, and 14 bases separated the two germline ends. This CDR3 is 16 amino acids long. CDR1 is SGDLS, CDR2 YYNGEE, per germline. In nucleotides, the CDR3 is TGTGCCAGCAGCCCACATAACAGGGACTCTGGAAACACCATATATTTT. It specifies CASSPHNRDSGNTIYF.

About this clonotype itself: A junction boundary mismatches the germline segment, possibly from a read error. The chain is built from TRBV9 and TRBJ2-7, with TRBD2 identical over 7 bases. From germline, CDR1 is SGDLS and CDR2 YYNGEE. The CDR3 length is 15 residues. CDR3 loop: CVSSVSGGSSYEQYF. The CDR3, as DNA: TGTGTCAGCAGCGTATCCGGGGGGAGCTCCTACGAGCAGTACTTC.